This TCR beta chain was recovered during a study of post-analysis software for immune sequencing data. Regarding the study as a whole: Those with multiple sclerosis, the patient group, showed significantly lower normalized Chao1 diversity than controls. Roughly five TRBV segments appeared more often in patients than in controls, and TRBV5-6, TRBV5-1 and TRBV20-1 were among these.

The library was made from cDNA and included unique molecular identifiers. Out of about 0.95 to 10 million T cells, about 510,000 cDNA molecules were generated. TCRdb called the PCR reads again in MiXCR, with one record for every CDR3 protein. The sample records approximately 770,000 distinct CDR3 sequences, 35% to 55% being singletons. The germline V gene has CDR1 SGHVS and CDR2 FNYEAQ. CDR3 length: 17 residues. With respect to this clonotype: Its antigen is unknown.

The V gene is TRBV7-6, the J gene TRBJ2-5; 8 bases are a match to TRBD2. Gene TRBJ2-7 matches the end of the DNA better, so the J call may be wrong. Sequencing used blood. The TCR was taken from a girl aged 10 to 17 with multiple sclerosis. The CDR3 DNA follows: TGTGCCAGCAGCTTATCTGGGGGTTGGAGCGGGAGTCCCGAGCAGTACTTC. It encodes CASSLSGGWSGSPEQYF.